This is a list of T cell receptor beta chains from one sample in a study of CD8+ T cells in alopecia areata. Here immunoSEQ multiplex PCR was the method, and the copy in TCRdb shows in-frame clones only, minus some. The profile shows some 170,000 clones, approximately 70% of them singletons. Material: CD8+ T cells sorted from blood, obtained at week 0. Receptor source: a human donor with alopecia areata. Each CDR3 is given with its conserved first and last residue. The D gene is left open where the match is weak. The size entry is marked missing in some rows and otherwise reads once, few, many or a size class.

d_gene	v_gene	abundance	j_gene	CDR3nt	CDR3aa
.	TRBV29-1	.	TRBJ1-1	TGCAGCGCTCGAGGGGCAGGACTCCTCAACACTGAAGCTTTCTTT	CSARGAGLLNTEAFF
.	TRBV29-1	.	TRBJ1-2	TGCAGCGTTGAACACAGGGACGGCTACACCTTC	CSVEHRDGYTF
.	TRBV29-1	.	TRBJ2-2	TGCAGCGTTGGATCCGGGGAGCTGTTTTTT	CSVGSGELFF
TRBD2	TRBV5-1	once	TRBJ2-2	TGCGCCAGCAGCCCCCCCGGGGGGATAGGCCACAACACCGGGGAGCTGTTTTTT	CASSPPGGIGHNTGELFF
TRBD1	TRBV7-2	.	TRBJ2-1	TGTGCCAGCAGCTTAGTGGGGACAGGGGGCAATGAGCAGTTCTTC	CASSLVGTGGNEQFF
TRBD1	TRBV10-3	.	TRBJ2-3	TGTGCCATCAGTTCACCCCCACTGGACAGGGCCCCCACAGATACGCAGTATTTT	CAISSPPLDRAPTDTQYF
.	TRBV13	.	TRBJ2-3	TGTGCCAGCAGCTTATGGGCAGATACGCAGTATTTT	CASSLWADTQYF
TRBD1	TRBV29-1	.	TRBJ2-4	TGCAGCGTTGAAGGGACAGGGAAAGCCAAAAACATTCAGTACTTC	CSVEGTGKAKNIQYF
TRBD1	TRBV30	.	TRBJ1-2	TGTGCCTGGAGACGGAGACAGGGGGCCTATGGCTACACCTTC	CAWRRRQGAYGYTF
.	TRBV25-1	.	TRBJ2-5	TGTGCCAGCAGTGTGGGGAAAGAGACCCAGTACTTC	CASSVGKETQYF
.	TRBV15	few	TRBJ2-7	TGTGCCACCAGCAGAGAGGGACGGATATACGAGCAGTACTTC	CATSREGRIYEQYF
.	TRBV29-1	.	TRBJ2-5	TGCAGCTTCCCGGGTGAGACCCAGTACTTC	CSFPGETQYF
.	TRBV27	.	TRBJ2-7	TGTGCCAGCAAAGGGGGATTGAACTCCTACGAGCAGTACTTC	CASKGGLNSYEQYF
.	TRBV27	.	TRBJ2-3	TGTGCCAGCAGCTCTAGTGAAGATACGCAGTATTTT	CASSSSEDTQYF
.	TRBV29-1	.	TRBJ2-1	TGCAGCGTTGAACGAGGGGGTGAGCAGTTCTTC	CSVERGGEQFF
.	TRBV5-4	.	TRBJ1-2	TGTGCCAGCAGCGGAGTAGGACGCGACTATGGCTACACCTTC	CASSGVGRDYGYTF
.	TRBV7-7	.	TRBJ2-5	TGTGCTAGCAGCTTAGCAGGGTCAGAGACCCAGTACTTC	CASSLAGSETQYF
.	TRBV30	.	TRBJ2-2	TGTGCCTGGACCCAGGGAGGCACCGGGGAGCTGTTTTTT	CAWTQGGTGELFF
.	TRBV7-9	few	TRBJ2-1	TGTGCCAGCAGTGGGGCGGGGAGGAGCTCCTACAATGAGCAGTTCTTC	CASSGAGRSSYNEQFF
TRBD1	TRBV29-1	few	TRBJ2-7	TGCAGCGTCAAACAGGGGAACGAGCAGTACTTC	CSVKQGNEQYF
.	TRBV5-6	.	TRBJ2-1	TGTGCCAGCAGCCCGCGGGACAGATACAATGAGCAGTTCTTC	CASSPRDRYNEQFF
.	TRBV5-6	.	TRBJ2-1	TGTGCCAGCAGCTTTGGCAGAACAAATGAGCAGTTCTTC	CASSFGRTNEQFF
.	TRBV13	.	TRBJ1-2	TGTGCCAGCAGCTCGTGGGCCGCCCCGAGCTATGGCTACACCTTC	CASSSWAAPSYGYTF
TRBD2	TRBV7-9	.	TRBJ2-7	TGTGCCAGCGGGAGGGGTTACGAGCAGTACTTC	CASGRGYEQYF
TRBD1	TRBV29-1	.	TRBJ2-5	TGCAGCGCCGCAGGGGGCCGAAAAGAGACCCAGTACTTC	CSAAGGRKETQYF
TRBD2	TRBV30	.	TRBJ2-1	TGTGCCCGGGGGGAGGTGAATGAGCAGTTCTTC	CARGEVNEQFF
.	TRBV7-9	.	TRBJ2-7	TGTGCCAGCAGCTTAGCCGAGGGGTACGAGCAGTACTTC	CASSLAEGYEQYF
.	TRBV29-1	few	TRBJ2-7	TGCAGCGCTGCCTGGGACCTATACGAGCAGTACTTC	CSAAWDLYEQYF
.	TRBV5-1	.	TRBJ2-7	TGCGCCAGCAGCTCCTATGATAGTCACGCCGACGAGCAGTACTTC	CASSSYDSHADEQYF
TRBD2	TRBV13	.	TRBJ2-7	TGTGCCAGCAGCTGGGGGGGCTACGAGCAGTACTTC	CASSWGGYEQYF
TRBD1	TRBV13	.	TRBJ2-7	TGTGCCAGCAGCTCCGGGACAGGGTCGGACGAGCAGTACTTC	CASSSGTGSDEQYF
.	TRBV2	few	TRBJ1-5	TGTGCCAGCAGTGTGGAGGGGGTAGGCAATCAGCCCCAGCATTTT	CASSVEGVGNQPQHF
.	TRBV7-9	.	TRBJ2-5	TGTGCCAGCAGCCCCAGCCAAGAGACCCAGTACTTC	CASSPSQETQYF
.	TRBV2	.	TRBJ1-1	TGTGCCAGCACACTAAGGGAAGCTTTCTTT	CASTLREAFF
TRBD2	TRBV9	.	TRBJ2-5	TGTGCCAGCAGCGTAGGTGGGGGGGAGGAGACCCAGTACTTC	CASSVGGGEETQYF
.	TRBV6-1	.	TRBJ1-1	TGTGCCAGCAAACTCCGGGACGGTGGGACTGAAGCTTTCTTT	CASKLRDGGTEAFF
TRBD2	TRBV29-1	.	TRBJ2-6	TGCAGCGTTGGAACTAGCGCATCCTCTGGGGCCAACGTCCTGACTTTC	CSVGTSASSGANVLTF
.	TRBV5-7	.	TRBJ2-2	TGTGCCAGCAGCTTGGCCGGGGGGCAGGGGCCTAACACCGGGGAGCTGTTTTTT	CASSLAGGQGPNTGELFF
.	TRBV6-6	.	TRBJ2-5	TGTGCTAGCAGTGACAGGAGCCAAGAGACCCAGTACTTC	CASSDRSQETQYF
.	TRBV27	.	TRBJ1-5	TGTGCCAGCAGTTTTGGGGTCGCAAGTCAGCCCCAGCATTTT	CASSFGVASQPQHF
.	TRBV4-1	few	TRBJ2-1	TGCGCCAGCAGCCAAGGGATTTACAATGAGCAGTTCTTC	CASSQGIYNEQFF
.	TRBV6-5	few	TRBJ2-1	TGTGCCAGCAGTTACTCTCGATACAATGAGCAGTTCTTC	CASSYSRYNEQFF
.	TRBV27	.	TRBJ2-2	TGTGCCAGCAGTTTAGAACTCGCCCGCACCGGGGAGCTGTTTTTT	CASSLELARTGELFF
TRBD2	TRBV5-1	.	TRBJ2-1	TGCGCCAGCAGCGAGACTAGCAGGAATGAGCAGTTCTTC	CASSETSRNEQFF
TRBD1	TRBV13	.	TRBJ1-4	TGTGCCAGCAGCTATGGGACAGGGGCTGCTGAAAAACTGTTTTTT	CASSYGTGAAEKLFF
TRBD1	TRBV6-5	few	TRBJ2-7	TGTGCCAGCAGATCCTTCCAGACAGGGGGCTACGAGCAGTACTTC	CASRSFQTGGYEQYF